This TCR beta chain came from a study of blood T cell repertoires in COVID-19. The CDR3 totals 13 residues. The V gene lost 4 bases and the J gene lost 0 bases, with 5 bases spanning the gap. Germline V gives CDR1 MGHRA, CDR2 YSYEKL. Authors' processing steps: Estimated nucleated cell counts came from reference gene primer amplification. Produced via immunoSEQ multiplex PCR; TCRdb's table is partial and in-frame only. V, J and clone size are taken as reported in that table, and D and trimming were inferred from the DNA itself. The table has around 120,000 clones, about 90% seen once. The sequence came from a woman in her 70s with acute or convalescent COVID-19. Sequences were obtained from peripheral blood. This chain links TRBV4-1 with TRBJ2-3, with D uncertain. As DNA, the CDR3 is TGCGCCAGCAGCCCCCAGAGCACAGATACGCAGTATTTT. Its protein is CASSPQSTDTQYF.